This T cell receptor (beta chain) was obtained from a study of T cell responses to AZD1222 COVID-19 vaccine. About the research overall: Second doses at about 4 or about 12 weeks were pooled. General observations from the study: Spike-specific TCR breadth rose after two AZD1222 doses, and depth rose as well.

Germline V gene sequence: CDR1 MNHEY, CDR2 SMNVEV (reference sequence). CDR3 length equals 14 residues. V lost 2 bases and J 2 bases, leaving 9 bases between the germline ends. Clones were read by immunoSEQ multiplex PCR, and TCRdb kept only the in-frame ones, dropping some. This table holds roughly 91,000 clones, over 85% found once. A word on this clone: Its antigen is as yet unknown.

The J gene is TRBJ1-2, the V gene TRBV27, with D uncertain. The clonotype was recovered from an adult in good health. This sample comprised peripheral blood, obtained on day 0 of AZD1222 vaccination. In DNA form, the CDR3 reads TGTGCCAGCAGTTTAATCCCGGGGAACTATGGCTACACCTTC. It is translated as CASSLIPGNYGYTF.